This T cell receptor (beta chain) was retrieved from a study of T-cell reconstitution after alpha-beta-depleted transplantation in children. This clonotype was recorded many times. Unique molecular identifiers tagged the TCRbeta library. TCRdb re-called the PCR reads through MiXCR, storing one row per CDR3 protein. Of about 190,000 distinct CDR3 sequences listed, approximately 6.8% were seen once; the top ten hold approximately 2.9%. This sample comprised PBMCs from the stem cell graft donor, obtained from the stem cell graft. This TCR was recovered from a human donor who donated a stem cell graft to a child with Wiskott-Aldrich syndrome.

The CDR3 nucleotides read TGTGCCAGCAGTTATAGGGGTGGCTACGAGCAGTACTTC. This codes for CASSYRGGYEQYF. The rearrangement joins TRBV12-3 or TRBV12-4 to TRBJ2-7; the D gene is possibly TRBD1 (5 bases). This CDR3 has 13 amino acids. V was trimmed by 4 bases and J by 3 bases, leaving 10 bases between them.